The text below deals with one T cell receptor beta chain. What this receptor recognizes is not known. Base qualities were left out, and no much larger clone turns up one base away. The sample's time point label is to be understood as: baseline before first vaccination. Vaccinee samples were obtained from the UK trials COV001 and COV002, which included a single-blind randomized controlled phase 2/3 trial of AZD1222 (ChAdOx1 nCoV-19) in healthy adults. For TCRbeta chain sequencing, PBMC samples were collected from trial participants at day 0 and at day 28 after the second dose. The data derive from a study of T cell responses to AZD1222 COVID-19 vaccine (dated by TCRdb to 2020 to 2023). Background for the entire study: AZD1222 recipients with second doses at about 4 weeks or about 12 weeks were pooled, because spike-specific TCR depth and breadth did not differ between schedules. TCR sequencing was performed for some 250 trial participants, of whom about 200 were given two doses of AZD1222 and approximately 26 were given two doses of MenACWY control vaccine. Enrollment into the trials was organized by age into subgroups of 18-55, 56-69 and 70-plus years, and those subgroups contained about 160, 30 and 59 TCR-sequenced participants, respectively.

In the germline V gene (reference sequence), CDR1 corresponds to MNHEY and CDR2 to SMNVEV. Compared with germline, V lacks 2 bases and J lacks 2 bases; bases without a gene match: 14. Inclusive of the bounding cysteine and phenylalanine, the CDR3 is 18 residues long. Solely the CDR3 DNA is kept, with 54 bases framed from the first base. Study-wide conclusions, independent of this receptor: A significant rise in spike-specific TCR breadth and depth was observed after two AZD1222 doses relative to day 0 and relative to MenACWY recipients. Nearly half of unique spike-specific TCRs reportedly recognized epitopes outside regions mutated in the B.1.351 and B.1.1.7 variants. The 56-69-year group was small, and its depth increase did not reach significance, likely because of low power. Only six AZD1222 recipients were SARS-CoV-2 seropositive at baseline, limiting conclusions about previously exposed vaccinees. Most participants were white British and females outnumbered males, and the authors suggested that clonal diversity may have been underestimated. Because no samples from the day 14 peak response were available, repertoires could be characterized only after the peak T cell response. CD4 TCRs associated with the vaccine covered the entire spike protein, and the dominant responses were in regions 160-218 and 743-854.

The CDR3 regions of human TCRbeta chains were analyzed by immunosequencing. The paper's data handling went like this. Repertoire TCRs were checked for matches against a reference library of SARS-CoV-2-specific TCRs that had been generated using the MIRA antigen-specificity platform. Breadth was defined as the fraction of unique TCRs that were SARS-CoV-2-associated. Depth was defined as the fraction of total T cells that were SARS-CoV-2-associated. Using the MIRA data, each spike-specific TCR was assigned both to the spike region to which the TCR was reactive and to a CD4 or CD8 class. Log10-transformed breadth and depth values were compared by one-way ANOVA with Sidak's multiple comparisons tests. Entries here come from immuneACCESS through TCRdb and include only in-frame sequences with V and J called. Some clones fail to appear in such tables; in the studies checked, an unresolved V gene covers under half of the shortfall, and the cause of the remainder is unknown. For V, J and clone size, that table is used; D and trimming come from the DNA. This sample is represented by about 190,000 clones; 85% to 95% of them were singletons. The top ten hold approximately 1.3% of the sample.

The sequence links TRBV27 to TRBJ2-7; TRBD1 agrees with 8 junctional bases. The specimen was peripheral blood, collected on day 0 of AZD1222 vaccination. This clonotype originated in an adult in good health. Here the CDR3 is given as CASSLVPGQAAFPYEQYF. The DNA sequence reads TGTGCCAGCAGTTTAGTGCCGGGACAGGCGGCTTTCCCCTACGAGCAGTACTTC.